This entry lists 9 T cell receptor beta chains sequenced from one sample in a study of T cells in Graves' hyperthyroidism and ophthalmopathy. Amplification of TCR beta CDR3 regions was performed using RNA transcripts as template. RT-PCR in the first round (using the HTBI primer set) targeted the TCR CDR3. Each CDR3 protein is one row after TCRdb ran MiXCR on the multiplex PCR reads. This table holds around 240,000 distinct CDR3 sequences, roughly 15% found once. Sequencing was done on a sample of blood. These receptors originate from a woman aged 40 to 55 with Graves' hyperthyroidism that later progressed to Graves' ophthalmopathy.

This clonotype has ten or more counts. The chain joins TRBV6-5 to TRBJ2-7, with 10 bases matching TRBD2. The CDR3 sequence is 16 residues long. The V gene end was trimmed by 0 bases and the J gene end by 3 bases; junction bases not matched to a gene: 5. In germline, CDR1 is MNHEY, CDR2 SVGAGI. Here the CDR3 reads CASSYSLASGGYEQYF. In DNA, the CDR3 is TGTGCCAGCAGTTACTCGTTGGCTAGCGGGGGCTACGAGCAGTACTTC.

This clonotype was detected many times. The chain employs TRBV10-2 and TRBJ2-7, with unresolved D. Trimming shortened V by 9 bases and J by 0 bases, and 6 bases separated the two germline ends. The germline gives CDR1 WSHSY, CDR2 SAAADI. The CDR3 has 11 residues. In DNA form, the CDR3 reads TGCGCCAGTGCGAGCTCCTACGAGCAGTACTTC. It translates to CASASSYEQYF.

This clonotype has at least ten counts. The chain combines TRBV6-1 with TRBJ2-7; no clear D gene. Trimming stripped 5 bases from V and 2 bases from J, with 4 bases between. The CDR3 spans 11 residues. Germline V gene sequence: CDR1 MNHNS, CDR2 SASEGT. Here the CDR3 reads CASSPTYEQYF. The CDR3 bases are TGTGCCAGCAGTCCGACCTACGAGCAGTACTTC.

This clonotype was recorded many times. The V gene is TRBV28, the J gene TRBJ1-6, with D tentatively TRBD1 (6 bases). V was pared by 7 bases and J by 10 bases, with 17 bases between. Looked up from germline, CDR1 is MDHEN and CDR2 is SYDVKM. The CDR3 contains 14 residues. The chain's CDR3 is CASTPQGTGSPLHF. CDR3 nucleotides: TGTGCCAGCACCCCCCAGGGGACCGGGTCACCCCTCCACTTT.

This clonotype was found many times. This chain connects TRBV20-1 to TRBJ2-5; TRBD2 is a possible D gene (6 bases). Trimming stripped 0 bases from V and 3 bases from J, with 29 bases between. The CDR3 extends over 20 amino acids. Germline V gene sequence: CDR1 DFQATT, CDR2 SNEGSKA (reference sequence). In DNA, the CDR3 is TGCAGTGCTAGAGATCTTAGGGGTAGGCAGGGAGGAAGGAAGGAAGAGACCCAGTACTTC. It encodes CSARDLRGRQGGRKEETQYF.

This clonotype was picked up many times. The rearrangement links TRBV15 to TRBJ2-1; D is uncertain. CDR1 is LNHNV and CDR2 is YYDKDF in the germline V gene (reference sequence). This CDR3 has 11 amino acids. Deletions cut 4 bases from V and 12 bases from J, with 10 bases between. The CDR3 is CATSTQGAQFF. Written as DNA, the CDR3 is TGTGCCACCAGCACCCAAGGTGCGCAGTTCTTC. Based on the CDR3 plus reference TRBV15 and TRBJ2-1, the full variable domain is DAMVIQNPRYQVTQFGKPVTLSCSQTLNHNVMYWYQQKSSQAPKLLFHYYDKDFNNEADTPDNFQSRRPNTSFCFLDIRSPGLGDTAMYLCATSTQGAQFFGPGTRLTVL.

DNA of the CDR3: TGCAGCGTATCTCGGGACGGCAATGAGCAGTTCTTC. This codes for CSVSRDGNEQFF. The gene calls are TRBV29-1 and TRBJ2-1; D possibly uses TRBD1 or TRBD2 (5 bases each). Germline V gene sequence: CDR1 SQVTM, CDR2 ANQGSEA. Deletions cut 6 bases from V and 6 bases from J, with 12 bases between. The CDR3 covers 12 residues.

This clonotype was seen ten or more times. The CDR3 spells CATSKGRKLGSGANVLTF. CDR3 DNA sequence: TGTGCCACCAGTAAAGGACGGAAGCTGGGGTCTGGGGCCAACGTCCTGACTTTC. The V call is TRBV24-1, the J call TRBJ2-6; D uncertain. V was clipped by 6 bases and J by 1 base, with 18 bases between them. Germline V gene lookup returns CDR1 KGHDR and CDR2 SFDVKD. CDR3 length: 18 amino acids.

This clonotype was found many times. The chain couples TRBV15 to TRBJ2-5; D is perhaps TRBD1 (6 bases). Germline loops: CDR1 LNHNV, CDR2 YYDKDF (reference sequence). The CDR3 length is 14 residues. V was pared by 6 bases and J by 7 bases, with 18 bases between. This chain's CDR3 is CATRDPQGAGTQYF. The CDR3 nucleotides are TGTGCCACCAGGGATCCACAGGGAGCAGGGACCCAGTACTTC.